One and the same sample provided the 7 T cell receptor beta chains below, sequenced in a study of shared clonotypes between healthy human individuals. The naive CD8 population came from CD45RO-negative cells selected for CCR7, without terminally differentiated effector memory CD45RA+ cells. Assay used: immunoSEQ multiplex PCR; TCRdb lists only in-frame clones, some missing. The sample yields approximately 740,000 clones, 85% to 95% seen once. Sequencing was performed on naive CD8+ T cells sorted from blood. All receptors derive from a man between 25 and 39 years old in good health.

This rearrangement joins TRBV7-2 to TRBJ2-7; 8 nucleotides align to TRBD2. Germline-derived CDR1 and CDR2 are SGHTA and FQGNSA. Losses at the gene ends were 5 bases for V and 2 bases for J; bases not matched to a gene: 5. The CDR3 is made up of 14 amino acids. The CDR3 nucleotides are TGTGCCAGCAGCGACCCGGGACTAGCCTACGAGCAGTACTTC. Its protein is CASSDPGLAYEQYF.

The chain uses TRBV7-9 and TRBJ2-1, with D possibly called TRBD1 or TRBD2 (5 bases each). This CDR3 region has 14 residues. Between the trimmed V and J ends, which lost 6 bases and 6 bases, there was a span of 15 bases. CDR1 is SEHNR and CDR2 is FQNEAQ in the germline V gene (reference sequence). In nucleotides, the CDR3 is TGTGCCAGCAGTTTGCCGGGGCGAAGCAATGAGCAGTTCTTC. Amino acid sequence: CASSLPGRSNEQFF.

This chain connects TRBV7-9 to TRBJ2-2, with D uncertain. The CDR3 covers 13 residues. The V gene's germline CDR1 is SEHNR and CDR2 FQNEAQ (reference sequence). Trimming stripped 1 base from V and 7 bases from J, with 7 bases between. The CDR3 region is CASSLGGGGELFF. The CDR3, as DNA: TGTGCCAGCAGCTTAGGAGGTGGCGGGGAGCTGTTTTTT. Drawing the rest from reference TRBV7-9 and TRBJ2-2, the complete variable domain is DTGVSQNPRHKITKRGQNVTFRCDPISEHNRLYWYRQTLGQGPEFLTYFQNEAQLEKSRLLSDRFSAERPKGSFSTLEIQRTEQGDSAMYLCASSLGGGGELFFGEGSRLTVL.

The chain combines TRBV5-8 with TRBJ2-7; a weak D match, TRBD2 (6 bases). V lost 3 bases to trimming and J lost 5 bases, with 21 bases between them. CDR1 is SGHTS and CDR2 is YDEGEE in the germline V gene. The CDR3 loop spans 16 amino acids. The CDR3 bases are TGTGCCAGCAGCTCGATTCTTGATCTAGGGGAGGACGAGCAGTACTTC. Residues: CASSSILDLGEDEQYF.

This chain connects TRBV10-2 to TRBJ2-3; 15 nucleotides line up with TRBD2. Trimming cost V 6 bases and J 6 bases; bases outside gene matches: 1. Germline values: CDR1 WSHSY, CDR2 SAAADI. The CDR3 loop spans 14 amino acids. CDR3 bases: TGCGCCAGCAGCGGGACTAGCGGGAGGGATACGCAGTATTTT. This codes for CASSGTSGRDTQYF.

This clone was recorded once. The chain uses TRBV4-3 and TRBJ1-1; 7 nucleotides align to TRBD1. V dropped 0 bases and J dropped 7; count of bases not matched to a gene: 11. CDR1 is LGHNA and CDR2 is YSLEER in the germline V gene. The CDR3 has 16 residues. CDR3 region: CASSQDRGGINGEAFF. CDR3 bases: TGCGCCAGCAGCCAAGATAGAGGGGGCATTAATGGTGAAGCTTTCTTT.

The chain has TRBV19 and TRBJ1-1; D possibly corresponds to TRBD1 (6 bases). This CDR3 is 14 amino acids long. From germline, CDR1 is LNHDA and CDR2 SQIVND (reference sequence). Deletions cut 6 bases from V and 1 base from J, with 12 bases between. As DNA, the CDR3 is TGTGCCAGTAGCTCAACAGGGCCGAACACTGAAGCTTTCTTT. Translating gives CASSSTGPNTEAFF.